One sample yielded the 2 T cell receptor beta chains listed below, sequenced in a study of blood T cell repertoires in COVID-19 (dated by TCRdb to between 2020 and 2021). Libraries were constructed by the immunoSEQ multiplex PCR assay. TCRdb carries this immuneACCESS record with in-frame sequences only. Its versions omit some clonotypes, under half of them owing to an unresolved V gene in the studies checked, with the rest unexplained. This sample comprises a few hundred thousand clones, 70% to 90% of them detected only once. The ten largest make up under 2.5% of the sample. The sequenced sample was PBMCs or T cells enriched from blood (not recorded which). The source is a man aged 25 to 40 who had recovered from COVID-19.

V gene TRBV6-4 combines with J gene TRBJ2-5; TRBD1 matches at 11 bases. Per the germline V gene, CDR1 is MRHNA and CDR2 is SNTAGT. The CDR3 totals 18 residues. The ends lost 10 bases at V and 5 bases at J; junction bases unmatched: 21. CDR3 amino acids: CATLGQGVPHSTRETQYF. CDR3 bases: TGTGCCACCTTGGGACAGGGGGTTCCTCATTCAACTAGGGAGACCCAGTACTTC.

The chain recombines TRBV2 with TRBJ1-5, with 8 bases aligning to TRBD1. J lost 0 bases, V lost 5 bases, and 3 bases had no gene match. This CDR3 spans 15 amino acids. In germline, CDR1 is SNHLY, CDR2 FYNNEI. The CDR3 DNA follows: TGTGCCAGCAGTTGGGACAGGAATAGCAATCAGCCCCAGCATTTT. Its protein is CASSWDRNSNQPQHF.